A selection of T cell receptor beta chains follows, all from one sample in a study of cytomegalovirus exposure and HLA in healthy donors. Repertoires were generated with immunoSEQ multiplex PCR, while TCRdb's copy carries only in-frame clones and drops some. The data contain about 150,000 clones, approximately 85% of them seen just once; the ten biggest clones take up less than 2.5%. Sequencing was carried out using PBMCs. The source of these receptors is a woman in her late teens or twenties in good health and CMV-seronegative. Each CDR3 is given with its conserved first and last residue. D genes are given only for firm matches. Only part of the rows carry a size: once, few, many, or a class if the clone is expanded.

>TRBD1|TRBJ2-7|TRBV19|NA
TGTGCCAGTAGCCAAGACAGGGGGGGATCCTACGAGCAGTACTTC
CASSQDRGGSYEQYF
>TRBD1|TRBJ2-2|TRBV2|NA
TGTGCCAGCACCCCGGACAGGTTGAGGACCGGGGAGCTGTTTTTT
CASTPDRLRTGELFF
>TRBD2|TRBJ2-7|TRBV5-1|NA
TGCGCCAGCAGCTTAGTAGCGGGGGCGCACCTGGGCGAGCAGTACTTC
CASSLVAGAHLGEQYF
>NA|TRBJ1-5|TRBV6-5|NA
TGTGCCAGCAGGGCCGGGGGCAATCAGCCCCAGCATTTT
CASRAGGNQPQHF
>TRBD2|TRBJ2-2|TRBV2|NA
TGTGCCAGCACTGGACTAGCGGGAACCGGGGAGCTGTTTTTT
CASTGLAGTGELFF
>NA|TRBJ2-5|TRBV6-1|NA
TGTGCCAGCAGTGATGTACACCGGGTCGGGACCCAGTACTTC
CASSDVHRVGTQYF
>TRBD1|TRBJ2-3|TRBV6-4|NA
TGTGCCAGCAGTGACGGACAGGGGGCAGATACGCAGTATTTT
CASSDGQGADTQYF
>NA|TRBJ1-3|TRBV10-2|NA
TGCGCCAGCAGTGAGTTGATGTTACCGGCTGGGCGGGAAGGAGGAAACACCATATATTTT
CASSELMLPAGREGGNTIYF
>TRBD1|TRBJ1-2|TRBV5-4|NA
TGTGCCAGCAGCTTGGGACAGGGGACCTATGGCTACACCTTC
CASSLGQGTYGYTF
>TRBD1|TRBJ1-6|TRBV27|NA
TGTGCCAGCAGTTTCTTCGACAGGGTAGGTTCACCCCTCCACTTT
CASSFFDRVGSPLHF
>NA|TRBJ2-7|TRBV28|NA
TGTGCCACTGGACAGCCCTACGAGCAGTACTTC
CATGQPYEQYF
>NA|TRBJ2-5|TRBV7-9|once
TGTGCCAGCAGCCCAGCGGGTACGGAGACCCAGTACTTC
CASSPAGTETQYF
>TRBD2|TRBJ2-1|TRBV11-2|NA
TGTGCCAGCAGCATGGGACTAGCGGGAGGAAATGAGCAGTTCTTC
CASSMGLAGGNEQFF
>NA|TRBJ2-2|TRBV5-1|NA
TGCGCCAGCAGCCCTCGAGGGAACACCGGGGAGCTGTTTTTT
CASSPRGNTGELFF
>TRBD1|TRBJ2-7|TRBV7-2|NA
TGTGCCAGCAGCCCAGGGACAGGAGACTACGAGCAGTACTTC
CASSPGTGDYEQYF
>TRBD1|TRBJ1-2|TRBV30|once
TGTGCCTGGCTTCGGGACAGGGGGCTTGGTGGTTATGGCTACACCTTC
CAWLRDRGLGGYGYTF
>TRBD1|TRBJ1-6|TRBV28|few
TGTGCCAGCAGCACACCGGGACAGGGGAATTCACCCCTCCACTTT
CASSTPGQGNSPLHF
>TRBD2|TRBJ2-5|TRBV5-1|once
TGCGCCAGCAGCTCCGGACTAGCGGGGGGGCCGGGGGAGACCCAGTACTTC
CASSSGLAGGPGETQYF
>NA|TRBJ2-7|TRBV5-8|once
TGTGCCAGCAGCTTGGCCACTAAATACACCTACGAGCAGTACTTC
CASSLATKYTYEQYF
>NA|TRBJ1-5|TRBV6-6|few
TGTGCCAGCAGCAAAAGGGAGGCGGACCAGCCCCAGCATTTT
CASSKREADQPQHF
>TRBD1|TRBJ1-4|TRBV18|NA
TGTGCCAGCTCACCGGACAGGGTTGAAAAACTGTTTTTT
CASSPDRVEKLFF
>NA|TRBJ1-5|TRBV28|NA
TGTGCCAGCAGTGCCCGGGGGCAGCCCCAGCATTTT
CASSARGQPQHF
>TRBD1|TRBJ1-2|TRBV6-5|NA
TGTGCCAGCAGTTGGGACAGGGGGGATGGCTACACCTTC
CASSWDRGDGYTF
>NA|TRBJ1-2|TRBV6-5|NA
TGTGCCACCTGGCGGGCCAGCCCGGACGGCTACACCTTC
CATWRASPDGYTF
>TRBD2|TRBJ2-7|TRBV6-5|NA
TGTGCCAGCAGTACATCTAGCGGGGGCTCCTACGAGCAGTACTTC
CASSTSSGGSYEQYF
>TRBD2|TRBJ2-3|TRBV28|NA
TGTGCCAGCAGTTTCCGGAAACTAGCGGGGGGGTTCACAGATACGCAGTATTTT
CASSFRKLAGGFTDTQYF
>NA|TRBJ1-2|TRBV5-4|NA
TGTGCCAGCAGCTTGGCAGGGGTGGACTATGGCTACACCTTC
CASSLAGVDYGYTF
>TRBD2|TRBJ2-5|TRBV7-2|few
TGTGCCAGCAGCTTATGGGCGGGAGGAGGGGAGACCCAGTACTTC
CASSLWAGGGETQYF
>TRBD1|TRBJ1-5|TRBV28|once
TGTGCCAGCAGGACGCCGGACAGGGGTAAGGTATTGGGCAATCAGCCCCAGCATTTT
CASRTPDRGKVLGNQPQHF
>TRBD2|TRBJ2-3|TRBV7-2|NA
TGTGCCAGCAGCTTCGGACTAGGGACAGATACGCAGTATTTT
CASSFGLGTDTQYF
>NA|TRBJ1-1|TRBV20-1|NA
TGCAGTGCTAGAGATCTCGCGGAAGCTTTCTTT
CSARDLAEAFF
>NA|TRBJ1-2|TRBV5-4|NA
TGTGCCAGCAGCTTGGACGGACTCCAAGCTAACTATGGCTACACCTTC
CASSLDGLQANYGYTF
>NA|TRBJ2-7|TRBV28|NA
TGTGCCAGCAGTTTCGCAGCCTACGAGCAGTACTTC
CASSFAAYEQYF
>NA|TRBJ2-1|TRBV7-3|NA
TGTGCCAGCAGCCCCGAAGTCGGGGACTACAATGAGCAGTTCTTC
CASSPEVGDYNEQFF
>NA|TRBJ1-2|TRBV2|few
TGTGCCAGCAGTGACGGGCAGCGGGACTCTCACACCTTC
CASSDGQRDSHTF
>TRBD1|TRBJ1-4|TRBV28|NA
TGTGCCAGCAGTTCAACGCGACAGGGAAGTGAAAAACTGTTTTTT
CASSSTRQGSEKLFF
>TRBD1|TRBJ2-2|TRBV5-1|NA
TGCGCCAGCAGCCTAGTCCCACCGACAGGGCCGGGAATCGGGGAGCTGTTTTTT
CASSLVPPTGPGIGELFF
>NA|TRBJ1-5|TRBV28|NA
TGTGCCAGCAGTTTAGTCAGGCAGCAGCCCCAGCATTTT
CASSLVRQQPQHF
>TRBD1|TRBJ1-2|TRBV29-1|NA
TGCAGCGTTCTCGGGACAGATTATGGCTACACCTTC
CSVLGTDYGYTF
>TRBD1|TRBJ2-7|TRBV27|NA
TGTGCCAGCATTCCGGCCAGGGGGCGGAACTCCTACGAGCAGTACTTC
CASIPARGRNSYEQYF
>NA|TRBJ2-7|TRBV7-2|NA
TGTGCCAGCAGCTTAGTGTGGGGCCGCAGCTCCTACGAGCAGTACTTC
CASSLVWGRSSYEQYF
>NA|TRBJ2-1|TRBV9|NA
TGTGCCAGCAGCGGCCGGGGAAACGGGGTCGGTGAGCAGTTCTTC
CASSGRGNGVGEQFF
>NA|TRBJ2-3|TRBV6-4|NA
TGTGCCAGCAGTGACCACCTAAACTACGGAAGCACAGATACGCAGTATTTT
CASSDHLNYGSTDTQYF
>TRBD1|TRBJ2-3|TRBV28|once
TGTGCCAGCAGTTTCGCGACAGGGGGCACAGATACGCAGTATTTT
CASSFATGGTDTQYF
>NA|TRBJ1-2|TRBV6-6|NA
TGTGCCATCGGAATCGGACCGCGGGATGGCTACACCTTC
CAIGIGPRDGYTF
>TRBD1|TRBJ2-1|TRBV12-5|once
TGTGCTAGTGGTTTGTTAACCGGGACAGGGCCTTACAATGAGCAGTTCTTC
CASGLLTGTGPYNEQFF
>TRBD2|TRBJ2-2|TRBV2|NA
TGTGCCAGCAGCGTAACTAGCGGGACCGGGGAGCTGTTTTTT
CASSVTSGTGELFF
>TRBD2|TRBJ2-7|TRBV6-5|NA
TGTGCCAGCTCGCCTACTAGCGGGGTATGGGAGCAGTACTTC
CASSPTSGVWEQYF
>TRBD2|TRBJ2-2|TRBV5-4|NA
TGTGCCAGCAGCCCCCACACTAGCGGGGGCACCGGGGAGCTGTTTTTT
CASSPHTSGGTGELFF
>NA|TRBJ2-1|TRBV29-1|NA
TGCAGCGTTGAAGGAGGGTACAATGAGCAGTTCTTC
CSVEGGYNEQFF
>NA|TRBJ1-4|TRBV7-2|NA
TGTGCCAGCAGCCTAGGATACAGTACAAATGAAAAACTGTTTTTT
CASSLGYSTNEKLFF
>TRBD1|TRBJ2-7|TRBV4-3|few
TGCGCCAGCAGCCAAGACAGGGGGCGGGAGCAGTACTTC
CASSQDRGREQYF
>TRBD1|TRBJ1-2|TRBV6-1|NA
TGTGCCAGCAGCCAGGGGGCGCGAGGCTACACCTTC
CASSQGARGYTF
>NA|TRBJ2-1|TRBV9|NA
TGTGCCAGCAGCCTTGACACAACTCGCTCCTACAATGAGCAGTTCTTC
CASSLDTTRSYNEQFF
>TRBD1|TRBJ1-3|TRBV6-5|few
TGTGCCAGCAGTTACAGGACAGGGGTAGACACCATATATTTT
CASSYRTGVDTIYF
>NA|TRBJ2-4|TRBV4-3|NA
TGCGCCAGCAGCCAAGAGATTCCCAAAAACGGCGGAAACATTCAGTACTTC
CASSQEIPKNGGNIQYF
>NA|TRBJ2-5|TRBV2|few
TGTGCCAGCCCCGAAGGGGCAGATCTCCAAGAGACCCAGTACTTC
CASPEGADLQETQYF
>NA|TRBJ1-2|TRBV7-9|NA
TGTGCCAGCAGCTTAGCGACGGGGGACAACTATGGCTACACCTTC
CASSLATGDNYGYTF
>TRBD2|TRBJ2-2|TRBV27|once
TGTGCCAGCAAGGGACTAGTAAACACCGGGGAGCTGTTTTTT
CASKGLVNTGELFF